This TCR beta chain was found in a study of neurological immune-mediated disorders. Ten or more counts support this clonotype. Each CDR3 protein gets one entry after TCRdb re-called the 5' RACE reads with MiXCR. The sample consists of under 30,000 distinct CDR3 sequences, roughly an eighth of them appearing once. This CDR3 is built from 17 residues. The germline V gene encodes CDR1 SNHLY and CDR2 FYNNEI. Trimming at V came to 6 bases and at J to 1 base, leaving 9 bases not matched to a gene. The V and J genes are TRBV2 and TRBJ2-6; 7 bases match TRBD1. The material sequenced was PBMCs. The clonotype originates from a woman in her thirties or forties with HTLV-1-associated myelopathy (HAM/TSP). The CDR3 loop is CASSTDRARSGANVLTF. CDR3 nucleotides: TGTGCCAGCAGCACAGACAGGGCCCGATCTGGGGCCAACGTCCTGACTTTC.